This T cell receptor (beta chain) was identified during a study of neurological immune-mediated disorders. Study details: The 35 or so multiple sclerosis patients comprised around 30 relapsing-remitting and 3 secondary progressive cases.

This clonotype was detected many times. Its antigen is as yet unknown. Points from the study as a whole: Phylogenetic grouping put 18 of 34 multiple sclerosis patients' repertoires into one related-CDR3 cluster, a possible signature.

The cDNA came from 5'RACE with 10-nucleotide random UMIs. TCRdb redid the calling of the 5' RACE reads with MiXCR, one entry per CDR3 protein. The profile shows approximately 82,000 distinct CDR3 sequences, 2.6% of them singletons. The sequence was collected from a woman aged 25 to 45 with multiple sclerosis. Sequencing used PBMCs.

The CDR3 DNA follows: TGTGCCAGCAGCTTTGGGGGAAACACCGGGGAGCTGTTTTTT. Translated: CASSFGGNTGELFF. The J gene is TRBJ2-2, the V gene TRBV5-5; D possibly matches TRBD1 or TRBD2 (5 bases each). Germline V gene data show CDR1 as SGHKS and CDR2 as YYEKEE (reference sequence). V lost 2 bases to trimming and J lost 2 bases, with 7 bases between them. The CDR3 is 14 residues long.